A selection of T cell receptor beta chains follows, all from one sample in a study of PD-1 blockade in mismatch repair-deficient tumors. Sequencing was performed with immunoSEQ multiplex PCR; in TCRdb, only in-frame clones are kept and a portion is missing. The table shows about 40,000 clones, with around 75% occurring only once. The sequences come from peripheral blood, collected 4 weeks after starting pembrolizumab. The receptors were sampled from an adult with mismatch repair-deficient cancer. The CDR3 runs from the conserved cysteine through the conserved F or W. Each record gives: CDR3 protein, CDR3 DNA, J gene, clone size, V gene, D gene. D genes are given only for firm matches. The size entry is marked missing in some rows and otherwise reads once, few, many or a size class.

CDR3 protein: CASSSTSGSSYEQYF; CDR3 DNA: TGTGCCAGCAGTTCGACTAGCGGGAGCTCCTACGAGCAGTACTTC; J gene: TRBJ2-7; clone size: .; V gene: TRBV6-5; D gene: TRBD2
CDR3 protein: CAWSRGSGLAGKRYEQYF; CDR3 DNA: TGTGCCTGGAGTAGGGGATCGGGACTAGCGGGCAAAAGGTACGAGCAGTACTTC; J gene: TRBJ2-7; clone size: .; V gene: TRBV30; D gene: TRBD2
CDR3 protein: CASSPLLSGSNEQFF; CDR3 DNA: TGCGCCAGCAGCCCCCTTTTGAGCGGGAGCAATGAGCAGTTCTTC; J gene: TRBJ2-1; clone size: many; V gene: TRBV4-3; D gene: TRBD2
CDR3 protein: CASSDPGLATYTDTQYF; CDR3 DNA: TGCGCCAGCAGCGATCCGGGACTAGCGACCTACACAGATACGCAGTATTTT; J gene: TRBJ2-3; clone size: few; V gene: TRBV10-2; D gene: TRBD2
CDR3 protein: CAWSRLDTQYF; CDR3 DNA: TGTGCCTGGAGTAGGCTAGATACGCAGTATTTT; J gene: TRBJ2-3; clone size: .; V gene: TRBV30; D gene: .
CDR3 protein: CVRSPPKGLAGAGGWYRNEQFF; CDR3 DNA: TGTGTCAGAAGCCCACCGAAAGGACTAGCGGGAGCCGGAGGGTGGTATAGGAATGAGCAGTTCTTC; J gene: TRBJ2-1; clone size: .; V gene: TRBV7-5; D gene: .
CDR3 protein: CASSEKRVWVGCGANVLTF; CDR3 DNA: .; J gene: TRBJ2-6; clone size: .; V gene: TRBV21-1; D gene: .
CDR3 protein: CATSRDRTDTQYF; CDR3 DNA: TGTGCCACCTCGCGCGATCGCACAGATACGCAGTATTTT; J gene: TRBJ2-3; clone size: few; V gene: TRBV15; D gene: .
CDR3 protein: CASSPGTGYSNQPQHF; CDR3 DNA: TGTGCCAGTAGTCCCGGGACAGGCTATAGCAATCAGCCCCAGCATTTT; J gene: TRBJ1-5; clone size: many; V gene: TRBV19; D gene: TRBD1
CDR3 protein: CASSTGSGGSTDTQYF; CDR3 DNA: TGTGCCAGCAGCACAGGAAGCGGGGGAAGCACAGATACGCAGTATTTT; J gene: TRBJ2-3; clone size: .; V gene: TRBV5-8; D gene: TRBD2
CDR3 protein: CASSQDLDRSNYGYTF; CDR3 DNA: TGCGCCAGCAGCCAAGATCTGGACAGGTCTAACTATGGCTACACCTTC; J gene: TRBJ1-2; clone size: .; V gene: TRBV4-1; D gene: TRBD1
CDR3 protein: CASSLAGSIQPQHF; CDR3 DNA: TGTGCCAGCAGCTTGGCAGGGTCTATTCAGCCCCAGCATTTT; J gene: TRBJ1-5; clone size: .; V gene: TRBV5-6; D gene: .
CDR3 protein: CAWSDGRQYF; CDR3 DNA: TGTGCCTGGAGTGATGGCCGGCAGTACTTC; J gene: TRBJ2-7; clone size: once; V gene: TRBV30; D gene: .
CDR3 protein: CASSPQLRNTEAFF; CDR3 DNA: TGTGCCAGCAGCCCCCAGCTCCGGAACACTGAAGCTTTCTTT; J gene: TRBJ1-1; clone size: once; V gene: TRBV11-2; D gene: .
CDR3 protein: CATSHSGIEETQYF; CDR3 DNA: TGTGCCACCAGTCATAGCGGGATAGAAGAGACCCAGTACTTC; J gene: TRBJ2-5; clone size: .; V gene: TRBV2; D gene: TRBD2
CDR3 protein: CASSLARGGSNQPQHF; CDR3 DNA: TGTGCCAGCAGCTTAGCGCGAGGGGGCAGCAATCAGCCCCAGCATTTT; J gene: TRBJ1-5; clone size: .; V gene: TRBV7-9; D gene: TRBD1
CDR3 protein: CASSTGTYSYEQYF; CDR3 DNA: TGTGCCAGCAGCACCGGGACGTATTCCTACGAGCAGTACTTC; J gene: TRBJ2-7; clone size: many; V gene: TRBV11-3; D gene: .
CDR3 protein: CASRSRLAGGPGNEQFF; CDR3 DNA: TGTGCCAGCAGATCCCGTCTAGCGGGAGGGCCGGGGAATGAGCAGTTCTTC; J gene: TRBJ2-1; clone size: .; V gene: TRBV7-9; D gene: TRBD2
CDR3 protein: CASSPSGQGVYEQYF; CDR3 DNA: TGCGCCAGCAGCCCCTCGGGGCAGGGGGTGTACGAGCAGTACTTC; J gene: TRBJ2-7; clone size: .; V gene: TRBV5-1; D gene: TRBD1
CDR3 protein: CASTLMEDSTDTQYF; CDR3 DNA: TGTGCCAGCACGCTAATGGAGGACAGCACAGATACGCAGTATTTT; J gene: TRBJ2-3; clone size: .; V gene: TRBV5-4; D gene: .
CDR3 protein: CASSTFPSYEQYF; CDR3 DNA: TGTGCCAGCAGTACCTTTCCGTCATACGAGCAGTACTTC; J gene: TRBJ2-7; clone size: .; V gene: TRBV28; D gene: .
CDR3 protein: CASSLGQGGHEQYF; CDR3 DNA: TGTGCCAGCAGCTTAGGCCAGGGGGGGCACGAGCAGTACTTC; J gene: TRBJ2-7; clone size: .; V gene: TRBV7-2; D gene: .
CDR3 protein: CASTLSRDTEAFF; CDR3 DNA: TGTGCCAGCACCCTATCTAGGGACACTGAAGCTTTCTTT; J gene: TRBJ1-1; clone size: .; V gene: TRBV6-1; D gene: .
CDR3 protein: CAWTGTGYEQYF; CDR3 DNA: TGTGCCTGGACCGGGACGGGTTACGAGCAGTACTTC; J gene: TRBJ2-7; clone size: .; V gene: TRBV30; D gene: .
CDR3 protein: CASRARGSYEQYF; CDR3 DNA: TGTGCCAGCAGGGCCAGGGGCTCCTACGAGCAGTACTTC; J gene: TRBJ2-7; clone size: .; V gene: TRBV5-6; D gene: .
CDR3 protein: CASSRNYEQYF; CDR3 DNA: TGTGCCAGCAGCCGAAACTACGAGCAGTACTTC; J gene: TRBJ2-7; clone size: .; V gene: TRBV5-8; D gene: .
CDR3 protein: CASSMLAGTTGELFF; CDR3 DNA: TGTGCCAGCAGCATGTTAGCGGGCACCACCGGGGAGCTGTTTTTT; J gene: TRBJ2-2; clone size: few; V gene: TRBV7-2; D gene: TRBD2
CDR3 protein: CASSAASRGHGELFF; CDR3 DNA: TGCGCCAGCAGCGCTGCCTCCAGGGGGCACGGGGAGCTGTTTTTT; J gene: TRBJ2-2; clone size: .; V gene: TRBV4-1; D gene: TRBD1
CDR3 protein: CASSPGQGTNEKLFF; CDR3 DNA: TGTGCCAGCAGCCCCGGACAGGGAACTAATGAAAAACTGTTTTTT; J gene: TRBJ1-4; clone size: .; V gene: TRBV11-1; D gene: TRBD1
CDR3 protein: CASSLRGYEQYF; CDR3 DNA: TGCGCCAGCAGCTTGCGGGGCTACGAGCAGTACTTC; J gene: TRBJ2-7; clone size: few; V gene: TRBV5-1; D gene: .
CDR3 protein: CASSERSDTQYF; CDR3 DNA: TGTGCCAGCAGTGAAAGGTCGGATACGCAGTATTTT; J gene: TRBJ2-3; clone size: few; V gene: TRBV2; D gene: .
CDR3 protein: CASSSHRDRFRETQYF; CDR3 DNA: TGTGCCAGCAGTTCGCATCGGGACAGGTTCCGGGAGACCCAGTACTTC; J gene: TRBJ2-5; clone size: .; V gene: TRBV27; D gene: TRBD1
CDR3 protein: CASSEETQYF; CDR3 DNA: TGTGCCAGCAGTGAAGAGACCCAGTACTTC; J gene: TRBJ2-5; clone size: many; V gene: TRBV6-1; D gene: .
CDR3 protein: CATRSGTADAEAFF; CDR3 DNA: TGTGCCACACGCTCCGGGACAGCAGATGCCGAAGCTTTCTTT; J gene: TRBJ1-1; clone size: .; V gene: TRBV10-3; D gene: TRBD1
CDR3 protein: CASRLWGDTPNTEAFF; CDR3 DNA: TGTGCCAGCAGATTATGGGGGGACACCCCGAACACTGAAGCTTTCTTT; J gene: TRBJ1-1; clone size: medium-sized; V gene: TRBV28; D gene: .
CDR3 protein: CASSIYTEGTRELFF; CDR3 DNA: TGTGCCAGTAGTATCTATACAGAGGGGACCCGGGAGCTGTTTTTT; J gene: TRBJ2-2; clone size: .; V gene: TRBV19; D gene: .